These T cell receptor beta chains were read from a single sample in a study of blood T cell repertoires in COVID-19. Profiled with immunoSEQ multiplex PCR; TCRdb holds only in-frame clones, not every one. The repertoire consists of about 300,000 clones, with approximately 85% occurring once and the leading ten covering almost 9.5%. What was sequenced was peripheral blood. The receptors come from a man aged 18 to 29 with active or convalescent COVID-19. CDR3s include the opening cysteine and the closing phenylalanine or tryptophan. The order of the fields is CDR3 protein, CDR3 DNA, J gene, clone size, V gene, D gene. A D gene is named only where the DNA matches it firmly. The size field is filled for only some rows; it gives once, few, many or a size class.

CASSLGLLDHGYTF,TGTGCCAGCAGCTTGGGTCTCCTAGACCATGGCTACACCTTC,TRBJ1-2,.,TRBV5-6,.
CASSLYKDSWNTGELFF,TGTGCCAGCAGTTTATATAAGGACAGCTGGAACACCGGGGAGCTGTTTTTT,TRBJ2-2,.,TRBV27,.
CASSPSGTGGYNEQFF,TGTGCCAGCAGCCCTAGTGGGACAGGGGGGTACAATGAGCAGTTCTTC,TRBJ2-1,.,TRBV9,TRBD1
CASQYQGARTEAFF,TGTGCCAGCCAGTACCAGGGGGCGAGAACTGAAGCTTTCTTT,TRBJ1-1,.,TRBV27,TRBD1
CASRQNRGLNTEAFF,TGTGCCAGCAGGCAGAACAGGGGACTGAACACTGAAGCTTTCTTT,TRBJ1-1,.,TRBV2,TRBD1
CASSIQAGDTQYF,TGTGCCAGCAGTATCCAGGCGGGAGATACGCAGTATTTT,TRBJ2-3,.,TRBV6-4,.
CASRREANTEAFF,TGTGCCAGCAGACGGGAAGCGAACACTGAAGCTTTCTTT,TRBJ1-1,.,TRBV13,.
CASTGHDDSPLHF,TGCGCCAGCACGGGACACGACGATTCACCCCTCCACTTT,TRBJ1-6,.,TRBV5-1,.
CASNTAGGPYEQYF,TGTGCCAGCAACACAGCGGGGGGGCCGTACGAGCAGTACTTC,TRBJ2-7,.,TRBV13,TRBD2
CASSLVAGDFTGELFF,TGTGCCAGCAGCTTAGTTGCGGGGGACTTCACCGGGGAGCTGTTTTTT,TRBJ2-2,.,TRBV11-2,TRBD2
CASSWTSGGDNNEQFF,TGTGCCAGTAGTTGGACTAGCGGGGGGGATAACAATGAGCAGTTCTTC,TRBJ2-1,.,TRBV19,TRBD2
CASSLAEAGVRRYTF,TGTGCCAGCAGCTTGGCCGAGGCCGGAGTTAGGCGGTACACCTTC,TRBJ1-2,.,TRBV5-4,.
CASSLTAGTGVREQYF,TGTGCCAGCAGTTTAACCGCCGGGACAGGGGTACGCGAGCAGTACTTC,TRBJ2-7,few,TRBV6-5,TRBD1
CASSQDIQGEGTGELFF,TGCGCCAGCAGCCAGGACATACAGGGTGAGGGCACCGGGGAGCTGTTTTTT,TRBJ2-2,.,TRBV4-3,.
CASSPRWTGPNYGYTF,TGTGCCAGCAGCCCGAGATGGACAGGGCCTAACTATGGCTACACCTTC,TRBJ1-2,once,TRBV3-1/TRBV3-2,TRBD1
CASSGPFMNTEAFF,TGTGCCAGCTCAGGCCCTTTCATGAACACTGAAGCTTTCTTT,TRBJ1-1,.,TRBV18,.
CASSYFRGGQVSDTQYF,TGTGCCAGCAGTTACTTCCGGGGGGGCCAGGTGTCAGATACGCAGTATTTT,TRBJ2-3,.,TRBV6-2/TRBV6-3,TRBD2